The source of this T cell receptor (beta chain) is a study of T cell responses to AZD1222 COVID-19 vaccine. The table came from immunoSEQ multiplex PCR; TCRdb's copy has only in-frame clones and leaves some out. The sample holds over 100,000 clones, around nine tenths seen once. Regarding this clone: The antigen remains unidentified.

Germline CDR1 is MGHDK and CDR2 is SYGVNS. The V gene lost 7 bases and the J gene lost 7 bases, with 22 bases spanning the gap. The CDR3 has 15 residues. Overall study results and limits: Increased Spike-specific TCR breadth and depth were observed after two AZD1222 doses. Repertoire sampling happened only post peak T cell response. Donors were mostly white British, more females; clonal diversity possibly underestimated. Reports indicate that nearly half of spike-specific TCRs are directed at unmutated variant regions.

V and J are TRBV25-1 and TRBJ1-1; the D gene is possibly TRBD1 (5 bases). This clonotype was sampled from an adult who received the MenACWY meningococcal vaccine as a control. The sample in question was peripheral blood, obtained 28 days after the second dose of the MenACWY control vaccine. The CDR3 DNA follows: TGTGCCAGCACCCCCCGGGTGGGGGTTCGGGGTGAAGCTTTCTTT. This translates into CASTPRVGVRGEAFF.